The present T cell receptor beta chain was sequenced within a study of B cell selection in AIRE deficiency. Study outcomes and limitations: Shared Treg sequences were biased toward short CDR3s with few non-templated nucleotide insertions. Around a third of healthy-donor shared Treg TCRbeta sequences appeared in patient Tconv cells.

A remark on this clone: Its antigen is unknown.

Between the trimmed V and J ends, which lost 2 bases and 2 bases, there was a span of 4 bases. The CDR3 consists of 12 residues. Germline V gene data show CDR1 as SGHVS and CDR2 as FQNEAQ. Conventional CD4 T cells were sorted as CD4+CD127+ cells. This table comes from immunoSEQ multiplex PCR, and its TCRdb copy is limited to in-frame clones, with some not included. Of roughly 23,000 clones listed, 97% were seen once; the top ten hold about 0.2%. V is TRBV7-8 and J is TRBJ2-7; D is ambiguous. Sequenced sample: conventional CD4+ T cells sorted from PBMCs. This sequence was found in a human donor with AIRE deficiency. DNA for the CDR3: TGTGCCAGCAGCTTAAGACCCTACGAGCAGTACTTC. Translated, it gives CASSLRPYEQYF.